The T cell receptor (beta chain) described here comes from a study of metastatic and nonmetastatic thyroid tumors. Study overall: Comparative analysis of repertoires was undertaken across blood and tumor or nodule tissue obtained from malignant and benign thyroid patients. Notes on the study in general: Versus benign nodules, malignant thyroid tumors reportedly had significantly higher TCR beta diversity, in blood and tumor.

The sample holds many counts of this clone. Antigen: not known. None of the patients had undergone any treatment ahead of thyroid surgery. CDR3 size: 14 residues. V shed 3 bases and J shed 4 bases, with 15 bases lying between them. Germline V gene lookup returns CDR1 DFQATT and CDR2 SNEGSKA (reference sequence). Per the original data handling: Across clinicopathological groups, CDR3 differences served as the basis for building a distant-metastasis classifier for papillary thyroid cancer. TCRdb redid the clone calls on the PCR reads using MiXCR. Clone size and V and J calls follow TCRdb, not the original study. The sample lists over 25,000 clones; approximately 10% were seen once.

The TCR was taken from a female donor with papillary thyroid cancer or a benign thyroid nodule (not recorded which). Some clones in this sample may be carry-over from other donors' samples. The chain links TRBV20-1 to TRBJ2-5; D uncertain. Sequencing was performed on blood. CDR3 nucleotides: TGCAGTGCTAGCGTACCCCAGGTTATAGAGACCCAGTACTTC. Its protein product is CSASVPQVIETQYF.